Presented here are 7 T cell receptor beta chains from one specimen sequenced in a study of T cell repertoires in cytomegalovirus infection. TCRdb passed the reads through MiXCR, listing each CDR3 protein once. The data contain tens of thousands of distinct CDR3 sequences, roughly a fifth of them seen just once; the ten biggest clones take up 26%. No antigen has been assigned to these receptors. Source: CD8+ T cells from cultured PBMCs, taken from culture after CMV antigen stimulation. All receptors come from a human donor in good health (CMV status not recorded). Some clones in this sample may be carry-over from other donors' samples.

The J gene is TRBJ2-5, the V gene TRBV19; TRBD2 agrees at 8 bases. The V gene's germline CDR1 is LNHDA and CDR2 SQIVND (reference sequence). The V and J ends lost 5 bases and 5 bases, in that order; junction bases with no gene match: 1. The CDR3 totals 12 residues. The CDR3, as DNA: TGTGCCAGTAGTCCGGGGGGGGAGACCCAGTACTTC. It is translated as CASSPGGETQYF.

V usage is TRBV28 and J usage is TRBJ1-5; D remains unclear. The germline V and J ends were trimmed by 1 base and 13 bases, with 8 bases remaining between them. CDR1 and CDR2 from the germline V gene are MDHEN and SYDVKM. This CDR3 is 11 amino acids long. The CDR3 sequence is CASSLSSGQHF. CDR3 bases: TGTGCCAGCAGTTTATCTTCCGGACAGCATTTT.

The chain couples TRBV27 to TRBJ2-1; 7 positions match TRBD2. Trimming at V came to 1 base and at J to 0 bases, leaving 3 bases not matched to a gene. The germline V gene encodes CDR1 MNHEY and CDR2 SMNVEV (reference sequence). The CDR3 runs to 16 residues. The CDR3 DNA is TGTGCCAGCAGTTTATGGCGGGAGAGCTCCTACAATGAGCAGTTCTTC. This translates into CASSLWRESSYNEQFF.

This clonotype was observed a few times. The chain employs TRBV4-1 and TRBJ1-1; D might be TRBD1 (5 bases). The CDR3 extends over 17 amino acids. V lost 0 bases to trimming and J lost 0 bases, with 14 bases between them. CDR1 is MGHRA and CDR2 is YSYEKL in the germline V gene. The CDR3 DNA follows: TGCGCCAGCAGCCAAGATCGCGGTACAGGACTGAACACTGAAGCTTTCTTT. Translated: CASSQDRGTGLNTEAFF.

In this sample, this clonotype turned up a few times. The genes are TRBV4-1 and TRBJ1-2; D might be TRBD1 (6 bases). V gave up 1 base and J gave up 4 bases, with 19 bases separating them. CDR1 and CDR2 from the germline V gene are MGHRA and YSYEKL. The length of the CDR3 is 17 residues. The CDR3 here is CASSQVRQGKGIYGYTF. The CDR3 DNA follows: TGCGCCAGCAGCCAAGTTAGGCAGGGGAAGGGGATCTATGGCTACACCTTC.

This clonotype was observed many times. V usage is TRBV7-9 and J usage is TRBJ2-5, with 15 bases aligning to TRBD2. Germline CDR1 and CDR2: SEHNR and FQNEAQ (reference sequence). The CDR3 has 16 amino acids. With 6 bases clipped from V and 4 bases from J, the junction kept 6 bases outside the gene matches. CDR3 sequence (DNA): TGTGCCAGCAGGGGACTAGCGGGAGGAGTGGGAGAGACCCAGTACTTC. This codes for CASRGLAGGVGETQYF.

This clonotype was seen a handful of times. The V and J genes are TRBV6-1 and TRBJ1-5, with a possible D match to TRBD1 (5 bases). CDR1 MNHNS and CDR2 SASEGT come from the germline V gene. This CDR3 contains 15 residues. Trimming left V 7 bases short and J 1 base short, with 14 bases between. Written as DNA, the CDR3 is TGTGCCAGCAAAACCAGGGTAGCAAGCAATCAGCCCCAGCATTTT. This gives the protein CASKTRVASNQPQHF.